The present T cell receptor beta chain was sequenced within a study of cytomegalovirus exposure and HLA in healthy donors. CDR1 is LNHDA, CDR2 SQIVND, per germline (reference sequence). The length of the CDR3 is 12 residues. The junction had 3 bases not matched to a gene; V was cut back by 5 bases and J by 6 bases. Produced via immunoSEQ multiplex PCR; TCRdb's table is partial and in-frame only. Of 55,000 to 80,000 clones listed, approximately 95% are singletons. The sample taken for sequencing was PBMCs. The chain joins TRBV19 to TRBJ1-1, with 7 bases aligning to TRBD1. The receptor was isolated from a man between 18 and 29 years old in good health and CMV-seronegative. The CDR3 loop is CASSYRGSEAFF. CDR3 bases: TGTGCCAGTAGTTACAGGGGATCTGAAGCTTTCTTT.